Shown below are 20 T cell receptor beta chains from a single sample sequenced in a study of cytomegalovirus exposure and HLA in healthy donors. The PCR used 60 Vbeta and 13 Jbeta primers. Some clones are missing from TCRdb's copy, which holds only in-frame ones; the method was immunoSEQ multiplex PCR. Here the sample spans some 170,000 clones, 75% to 90% being singletons. The sequenced material came from PBMCs. Receptor source: a man aged 25 to 40 in good health and CMV-seronegative.

The J gene is TRBJ1-6, the V gene TRBV4-1; D possibly corresponds to TRBD1 (5 bases). Trimming removed 0 bases at V and 8 bases at J, with 17 bases between. The CDR3 totals 17 residues. Germline V gene data show CDR1 as MGHRA and CDR2 as YSYEKL. DNA for the CDR3: TGCGCCAGCAGCCAAGAAGTATCAGGGTCAGGTTATTCACCCCTCCACTTT. It yields the protein CASSQEVSGSGYSPLHF.

This clone was detected once. This sequence joins TRBV28 and TRBJ1-1, with D perhaps matching TRBD1 (6 bases). The V and J ends lost 4 bases and 4 bases respectively, with 19 bases between them. The CDR3 consists of 16 residues. The germline gives CDR1 MDHEN, CDR2 SYDVKM. This chain's CDR3 is CASSSLRDIVSTEAFF. The DNA for the CDR3 is TGTGCCAGCAGTTCCCTTAGGGACATCGTGAGCACTGAAGCTTTCTTT.

The chain links TRBV9 to TRBJ2-7; weak D call: TRBD2 (6 bases). CDR1 is SGDLS and CDR2 is YYNGEE in the germline V gene. The CDR3 has 18 residues. Trimming removed 1 base at V and 4 bases at J, with 24 bases between. The CDR3 DNA sequence: TGTGCCAGCAGCGTAACTCCCCTTAGGGTAGCGGAGACTTACGAGCAGTACTTC. It yields the protein CASSVTPLRVAETYEQYF.

This chain links TRBV2 with TRBJ2-5; 9 bases agree with TRBD2. Looked up from germline, CDR1 is SNHLY and CDR2 is FYNNEI. The CDR3 runs to 13 residues. After removal of 6 bases from V and 4 bases from J, the junction contained 3 bases not matched to a gene. As DNA, the CDR3 is TGTGCCAGCAGGTCAGCGGGGGGAGAGACCCAGTACTTC. Residues: CASRSAGGETQYF.

V usage is TRBV2 and J usage is TRBJ2-7, with a weak D call TRBD1 (5 bases). CDR3 length equals 15 residues. The germline V and J ends were trimmed by 1 base and 5 bases, with 15 bases remaining between them. CDR1 and CDR2 (germline): SNHLY, FYNNEI. The CDR3: CASSEEIGVGNEQYF. The CDR3 bases are TGTGCCAGCAGTGAAGAAATAGGGGTGGGAAACGAGCAGTACTTC.

The CDR3 nucleotides read TGCGCCTCCAGAGGGGACACCCACGAGCAGTACTTC. Its translation: CASRGDTHEQYF. The chain employs TRBV5-1 and TRBJ2-7; the D gene is possibly TRBD1 (6 bases). Trimming left V 10 bases short and J 5 bases short, with 16 bases between. The CDR3 totals 12 residues. In germline, CDR1 is SGHRS, CDR2 YFSETQ.

This sequence joins TRBV27 and TRBJ2-1; D might be TRBD1 (6 bases). Per the germline V gene, CDR1 is MNHEY and CDR2 is SMNVEV (reference sequence). This CDR3 is built from 18 residues. Deletions cut 4 bases from V and 1 base from J, with 20 bases between. The CDR3 DNA sequence: TGTGCCAGCAGTTCGGCCTCAGGGGACGTTTGGTCCTACAATGAGCAGTTCTTC. Protein sequence: CASSSASGDVWSYNEQFF.

This clone was observed a handful of times. The same CDR3 is also encoded by other DNA sequences in this sample. V and J are TRBV29-1 and TRBJ1-1; D is undetermined. This CDR3 has 12 residues. CDR1 and CDR2 from the germline V gene are SQVTM and ANQGSEA. V lost 4 bases, J lost 0 bases, and 6 bases lay in between. CDR3 in amino acids: CSVGRLNTEAFF. In DNA form, the CDR3 reads TGCAGCGTTGGGCGGTTGAACACTGAAGCTTTCTTT. Looking up the rest from reference TRBV29-1 and TRBJ1-1 gives the full variable domain: SAVISQKPSRDICQRGTSLTIQCQVDSQVTMMFWYRQQPGQSLTLIATANQGSEATYESGFVIDKFPISRPNLTFSTLTVSNMSPEDSSIYLCSVGRLNTEAFFGQGTRLTVV.

The rearrangement uses TRBV19 and TRBJ1-1; 8 bases map to TRBD1. With 6 bases clipped from V and 2 bases from J, the junction kept 5 bases outside the gene matches. Looked up from germline, CDR1 is LNHDA and CDR2 is SQIVND (reference sequence). The CDR3 consists of 14 residues. The DNA for the CDR3 is TGTGCCAGTAGAACCGGACAGGGTAACACTGAAGCTTTCTTT. Residues: CASRTGQGNTEAFF.

The chain joins TRBV12-5 to TRBJ2-7; tentatively, D is TRBD2 (5 bases). Deletions cut 0 bases from V and 11 bases from J, with 20 bases between. In germline, CDR1 is LGHNT, CDR2 FRNRAP. The CDR3 has 15 residues. The CDR3 loop reads CASGLVTSGLREEYF. The DNA for the CDR3 is TGTGCTAGTGGTTTGGTAACCTCTGGACTGAGAGAAGAGTACTTC.

This clone appeared a single time. The V call is TRBV5-1, the J call TRBJ2-3; D might be TRBD1 (5 bases). The V and J ends lost 0 bases and 0 bases respectively, with 8 bases between them. This CDR3 is built from 15 residues. CDR1 and CDR2 (germline): SGHRS, YFSETQ. The DNA of the CDR3 is TGCGCCAGCAGCTTGGAGTGGGGCAGCACAGATACGCAGTATTTT. The encoded protein is CASSLEWGSTDTQYF.

V and J are TRBV7-9 and TRBJ2-2, with D maybe TRBD1 (6 bases). Trimming removed 4 bases at V and 1 base at J, with 10 bases between. Germline V gives CDR1 SEHNR, CDR2 FQNEAQ (reference sequence). The CDR3 sequence is 15 residues long. The CDR3 sequence: CASSSSTGNTGELFF. The CDR3 nucleotides are TGTGCCAGCAGCTCTTCGACAGGGAACACCGGGGAGCTGTTTTTT.

V gene TRBV30 combines with J gene TRBJ2-1, with D possibly matching TRBD2 (6 bases). Trimming removed 3 bases at V and 8 bases at J, with 8 bases between. This CDR3 is 11 amino acids long. CDR1 GTSNPN and CDR2 SVGIG come from the germline V gene (reference sequence). CDR3 nucleotides: TGTGCCTGGAGATGGAGGGATGAGCAGTTCTTC. Translating it yields CAWRWRDEQFF.

A single count supports this clone. V is TRBV10-3 and J is TRBJ1-1, with D possibly being TRBD1 (5 bases). Germline values: CDR1 ENHRY, CDR2 SYGVKD. This CDR3 is built from 14 residues. V lost 2 bases to trimming and J lost 11 bases, with 18 bases between them. Written as DNA, the CDR3 is TGTGCCATCAGTGAGAGGGGCGGTGGCGGGGAGGCTTTCTTT. Translated, it gives CAISERGGGGEAFF.

The J gene is TRBJ1-2, the V gene TRBV4-1, with TRBD1 as a possible D gene (5 bases). The germline CDR1 and CDR2 sequences are MGHRA and YSYEKL. CDR3 length equals 12 residues. Trimming pared 4 bases from V and 8 bases from J, leaving 11 bases between. In DNA, the CDR3 is TGCGCCAGCAGCCGGCAGGGAGGAGGCTACACCTTC. Protein product: CASSRQGGGYTF.

The rearrangement links TRBV7-9 to TRBJ2-5; D unresolved. The DNA matches TRBJ2-7 better at its end, which makes the J call doubtful. Germline loops: CDR1 SEHNR, CDR2 FQNEAQ (reference sequence). There are 10 residues in the CDR3. This CDR3 is CASSPLEQYF. The CDR3 DNA follows: TGTGCCAGCAGCCCCCTCGAGCAGTACTTC.

This rearrangement joins TRBV28 to TRBJ1-2; 7 bases align to TRBD1. The germline V gene encodes CDR1 MDHEN and CDR2 SYDVKM. Trimming took 6 bases from V and 7 from J; bases not matched to a gene: 8. This CDR3 region has 13 residues. The CDR3 sequence: CASSPQGRSGYTF. CDR3 nucleotides: TGTGCCAGCAGCCCACAGGGGAGAAGTGGCTACACCTTC.

J is TRBJ1-2 and V is TRBV10-3; 7 bases are a match to TRBD1. Per germline, CDR1 ENHRY and CDR2 SYGVKD. V lost 0 bases to trimming and J lost 4 bases; unmatched junction nucleotides: 11. The CDR3 totals 17 residues. The CDR3 region is CAISESIPRTGTYGYTF. For the CDR3, the DNA is TGTGCCATCAGTGAGTCGATACCCCGGACAGGAACCTATGGCTACACCTTC.

The CDR3 region is CASSPLQGGVYGYTF. CDR3 DNA sequence: TGTGCCAGCAGCCCTCTACAGGGGGGGGTCTATGGCTACACCTTC. This chain uses TRBV9 with TRBJ1-2, with 8 bases fitting TRBD1. This CDR3 has 15 residues. After removal of 4 bases from V and 4 bases from J, the junction contained 9 bases not matched to a gene. Germline CDR1 SGDLS, CDR2 YYNGEE. The variable domain in full, completed from reference TRBV9 and TRBJ1-2, reads DSGVTQTPKHLITATGQRVTLRCSPRSGDLSVYWYQQSLDQGLQFLIQYYNGEERAKGNILERFSAQQFPDLHSELNLSSLELGDSALYFCASSPLQGGVYGYTFGSGTRLTVV.

The CDR3 loop reads CAWSGGIGYTF. The CDR3 DNA follows: TGTGCCTGGTCGGGAGGGATTGGCTACACCTTC. This chain links TRBV30 with TRBJ1-2; D unclear. Germline-derived CDR1 and CDR2 are GTSNPN and SVGIG (reference sequence). The ends were cut back, 5 bases at V and 7 bases at J, with 11 bases in the middle. The CDR3 runs 11 residues. The complete variable domain, with remaining parts taken from reference TRBV30 and TRBJ1-2, reads SQTIHQWPATLVQPVGSPLSLECTVEGTSNPNLYWYRQAAGRGLQLLFYSVGIGQISSEVPQNLSASRPQDRQFILSSKKLLLSDSGFYLCAWSGGIGYTFGSGTRLTVV.